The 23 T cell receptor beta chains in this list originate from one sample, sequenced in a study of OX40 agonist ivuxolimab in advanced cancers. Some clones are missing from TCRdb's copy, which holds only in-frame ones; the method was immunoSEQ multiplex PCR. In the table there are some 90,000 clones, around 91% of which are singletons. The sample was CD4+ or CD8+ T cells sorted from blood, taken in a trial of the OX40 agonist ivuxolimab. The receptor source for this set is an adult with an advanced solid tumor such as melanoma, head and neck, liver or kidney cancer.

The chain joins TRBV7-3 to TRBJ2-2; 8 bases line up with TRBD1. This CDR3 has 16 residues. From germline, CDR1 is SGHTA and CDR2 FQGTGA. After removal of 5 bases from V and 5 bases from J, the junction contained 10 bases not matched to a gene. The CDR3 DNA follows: TGTGCCAGCAGCCCCTACGGACAGGGATCGACCGGGGAGCTGTTTTTT. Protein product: CASSPYGQGSTGELFF.

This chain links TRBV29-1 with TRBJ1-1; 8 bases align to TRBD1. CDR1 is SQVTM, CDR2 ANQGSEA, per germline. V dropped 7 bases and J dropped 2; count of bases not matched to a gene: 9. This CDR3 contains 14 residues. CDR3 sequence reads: CSALNRGGNTEAFF. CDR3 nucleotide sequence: TGCAGCGCCCTAAACAGGGGGGGAAACACTGAAGCTTTCTTT.

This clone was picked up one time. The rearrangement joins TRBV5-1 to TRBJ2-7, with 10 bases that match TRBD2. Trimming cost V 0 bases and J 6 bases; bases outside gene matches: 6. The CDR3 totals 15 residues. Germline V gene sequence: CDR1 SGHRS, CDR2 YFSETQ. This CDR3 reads CASSLGASGSGEQYF. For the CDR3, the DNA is TGCGCCAGCAGCTTGGGGGCTAGCGGGAGTGGCGAGCAGTACTTC.

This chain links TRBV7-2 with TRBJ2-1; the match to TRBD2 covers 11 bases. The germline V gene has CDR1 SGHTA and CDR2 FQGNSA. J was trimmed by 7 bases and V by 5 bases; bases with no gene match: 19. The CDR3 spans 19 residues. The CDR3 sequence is CASSTPATSGRVLRNEQFF. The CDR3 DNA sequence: TGTGCCAGCAGCACCCCGGCTACTAGCGGGAGAGTACTACGAAATGAGCAGTTCTTC.

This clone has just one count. The CDR3 DNA sequence: TGCGCCAGCAGCTTGGCGGGCAGGGGGTACGGAAACACCATATATTTT. Its protein product is CASSLAGRGYGNTIYF. This chain connects TRBV5-1 to TRBJ1-3; 7 positions agree with TRBD1. CDR3 length equals 16 residues. V gave up 0 bases and J gave up 4 bases; unmatched junction bases: 7. Looked up from germline, CDR1 is SGHRS and CDR2 is YFSETQ.

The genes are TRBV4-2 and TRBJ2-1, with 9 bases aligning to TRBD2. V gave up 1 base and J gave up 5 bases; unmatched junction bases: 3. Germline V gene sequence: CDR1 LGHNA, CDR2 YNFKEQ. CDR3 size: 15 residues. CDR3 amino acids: CASSQAASGNNEQFF. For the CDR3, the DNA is TGTGCCAGCAGCCAAGCCGCTAGCGGGAACAATGAGCAGTTCTTC.

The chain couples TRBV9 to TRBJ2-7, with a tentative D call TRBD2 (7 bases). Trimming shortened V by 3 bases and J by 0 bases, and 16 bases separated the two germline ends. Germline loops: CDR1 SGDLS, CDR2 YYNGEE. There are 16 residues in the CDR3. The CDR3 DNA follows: TGTGCCAGCAGCGCGGGGGCGGGGGCCTCCTCCTACGAGCAGTACTTC. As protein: CASSAGAGASSYEQYF.

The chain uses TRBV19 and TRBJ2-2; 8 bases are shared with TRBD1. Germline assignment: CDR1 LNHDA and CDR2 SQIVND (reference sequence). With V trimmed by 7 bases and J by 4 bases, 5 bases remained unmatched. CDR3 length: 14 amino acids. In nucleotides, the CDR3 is TGTGCCAGTAAAGGACAGGGAAGCACCGGGGAGCTGTTTTTT. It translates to CASKGQGSTGELFF.

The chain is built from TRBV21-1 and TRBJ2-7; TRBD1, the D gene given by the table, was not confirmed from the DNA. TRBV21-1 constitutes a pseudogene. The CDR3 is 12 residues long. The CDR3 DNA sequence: TGTGCCAGCAGCAAAGGGGCCAACGAGCAGTACTTC. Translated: CASSKGANEQYF.

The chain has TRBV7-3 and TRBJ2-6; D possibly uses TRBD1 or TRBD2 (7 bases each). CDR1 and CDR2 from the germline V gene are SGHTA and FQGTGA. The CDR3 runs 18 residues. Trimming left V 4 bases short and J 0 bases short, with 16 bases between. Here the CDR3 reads CASSSSSGGGSGANVLTF. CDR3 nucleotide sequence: TGTGCCAGCAGCTCCTCGTCAGGGGGGGGCTCTGGGGCCAACGTCCTGACTTTC.

The CDR3 region has the DNA TGTGCCAGCAGCCAAGGTCCGGTAACGTCCTACAATGAGCAGTTCTTC. This sequence encodes CASSQGPVTSYNEQFF. This chain uses TRBV4-2 with TRBJ2-1, with unresolved D. Trimming shortened V by 1 base and J by 1 base, and 11 bases separated the two germline ends. Germline loops: CDR1 LGHNA, CDR2 YNFKEQ. This CDR3 has 16 amino acids.

The CDR3 DNA reads as TGTGCCAGCAGTGAAGCGCTAGGGGGGAACTACGAGCAGTACTTC. Translating gives CASSEALGGNYEQYF. This sequence joins TRBV6-1 and TRBJ2-7, with D perhaps assigned TRBD1 or TRBD2 (6 bases each). The CDR3 is made up of 15 amino acids. The V gene lost 0 bases and the J gene lost 3 bases, with 12 bases spanning the gap. In germline, CDR1 is MNHNS, CDR2 SASEGT.

As DNA, the CDR3 is TGTGCCAGCAGTTTGTCGACAGGTACCTACAATGAGCAGTTCTTC. This encodes CASSLSTGTYNEQFF. The gene calls are TRBV11-3 and TRBJ2-1, with D possibly being TRBD1 (6 bases). Germline V gene sequence: CDR1 SGHNT, CDR2 YENEEA. Trimming removed 6 bases from V and 2 bases from J, with 14 bases in between. CDR3 length: 15 amino acids.

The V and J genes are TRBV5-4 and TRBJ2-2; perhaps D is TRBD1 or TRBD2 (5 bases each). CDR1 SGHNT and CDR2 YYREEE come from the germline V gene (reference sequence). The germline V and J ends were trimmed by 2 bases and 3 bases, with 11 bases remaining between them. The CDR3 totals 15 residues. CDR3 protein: CASSFYGTHTGELFF. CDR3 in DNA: TGTGCCAGCAGCTTCTACGGGACGCACACCGGGGAGCTGTTTTTT.

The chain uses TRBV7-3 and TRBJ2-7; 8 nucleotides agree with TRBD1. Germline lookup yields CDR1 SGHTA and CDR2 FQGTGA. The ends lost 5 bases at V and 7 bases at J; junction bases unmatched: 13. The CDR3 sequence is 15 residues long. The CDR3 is CASSLRGRVMEEQYF. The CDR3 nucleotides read TGTGCCAGCAGCCTCAGGGGGCGCGTTATGGAGGAGCAGTACTTC.

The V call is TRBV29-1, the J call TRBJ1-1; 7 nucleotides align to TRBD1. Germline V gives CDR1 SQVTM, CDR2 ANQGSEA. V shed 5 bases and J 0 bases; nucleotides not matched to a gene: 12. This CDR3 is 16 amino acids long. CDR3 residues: CSVTRPGTVLNTEAFF. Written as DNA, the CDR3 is TGCAGCGTTACTCGTCCCGGGACAGTTCTGAACACTGAAGCTTTCTTT.

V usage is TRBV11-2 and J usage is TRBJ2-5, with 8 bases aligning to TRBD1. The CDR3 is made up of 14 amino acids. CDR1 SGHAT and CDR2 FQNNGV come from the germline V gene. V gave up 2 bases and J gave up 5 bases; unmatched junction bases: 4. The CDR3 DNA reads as TGTGCCAGCAGCTTACGCGGGACAGGCGAGACCCAGTACTTC. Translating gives CASSLRGTGETQYF. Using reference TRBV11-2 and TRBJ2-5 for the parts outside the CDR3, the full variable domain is EAGVAQSPRYKIIEKRQSVAFWCNPISGHATLYWYQQILGQGPKLLIQFQNNGVVDDSQLPKDRFSAERLKGVDSTLKIQPAKLEDSAVYLCASSLRGTGETQYFGPGTRLLVL.

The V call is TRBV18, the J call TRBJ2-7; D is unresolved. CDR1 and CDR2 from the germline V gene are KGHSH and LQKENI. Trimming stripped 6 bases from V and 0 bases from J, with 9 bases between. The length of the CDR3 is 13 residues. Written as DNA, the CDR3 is TGTGCCAGCTCGCGCAGGAGCTCCTACGAGCAGTACTTC. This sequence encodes CASSRRSSYEQYF.

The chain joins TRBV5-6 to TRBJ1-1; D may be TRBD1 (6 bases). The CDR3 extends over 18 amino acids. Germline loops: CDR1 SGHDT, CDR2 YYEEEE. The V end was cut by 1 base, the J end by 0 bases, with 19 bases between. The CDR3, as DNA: TGTGCCAGCAGCTTGAGGGGGTACCGGGTATGGATGAACACTGAAGCTTTCTTT. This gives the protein CASSLRGYRVWMNTEAFF. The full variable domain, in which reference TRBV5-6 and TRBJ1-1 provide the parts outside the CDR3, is DAGVTQSPTHLIKTRGQQVTLRCSPKSGHDTVSWYQQALGQGPQFIFQYYEEEERQRGNFPDRFSGHQFPNYSSELNVNALLLGDSALYLCASSLRGYRVWMNTEAFFGQGTRLTVV.

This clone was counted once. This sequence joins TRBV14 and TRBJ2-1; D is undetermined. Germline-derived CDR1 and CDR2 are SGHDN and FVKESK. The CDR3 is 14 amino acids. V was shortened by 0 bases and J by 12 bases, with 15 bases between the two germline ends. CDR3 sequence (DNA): TGTGCCAGCAGCCAAGACCGGCTGACCCGGGCGCAGTTCTTC. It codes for CASSQDRLTRAQFF.

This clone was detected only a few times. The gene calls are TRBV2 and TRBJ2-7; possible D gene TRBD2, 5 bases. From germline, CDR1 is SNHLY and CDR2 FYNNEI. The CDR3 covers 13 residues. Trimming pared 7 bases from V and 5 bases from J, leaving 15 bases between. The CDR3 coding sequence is TGTGCCAGCAAGAGGGTCTTGAGAAACGAGCAGTACTTC. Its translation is CASKRVLRNEQYF.

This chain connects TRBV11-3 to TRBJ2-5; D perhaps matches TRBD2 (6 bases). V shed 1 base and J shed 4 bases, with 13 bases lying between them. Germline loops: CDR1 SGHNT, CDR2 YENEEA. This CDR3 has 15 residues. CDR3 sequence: CASSLGIMEGETQYF. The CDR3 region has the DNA TGTGCCAGCAGCTTAGGGATCATGGAGGGAGAGACCCAGTACTTC.

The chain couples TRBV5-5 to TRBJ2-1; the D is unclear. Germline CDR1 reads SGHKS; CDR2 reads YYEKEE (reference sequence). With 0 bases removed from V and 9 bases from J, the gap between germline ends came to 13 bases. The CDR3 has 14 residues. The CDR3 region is CASSLATSRSEQFF. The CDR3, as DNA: TGTGCCAGCAGCTTGGCCACTTCAAGAAGTGAGCAGTTCTTC.